This T cell receptor (beta chain) came from a study of blood T cell repertoires in COVID-19. Study as a whole: PBMCs, B-cell-depleted T cells, or T cells were the source of the cDNA or gDNA that made up the material.

V was trimmed by 0 bases and J by 5 bases, leaving 16 bases between them. Germline CDR1 reads MNHEY; CDR2 reads SVGAGI. The CDR3 is made up of 16 amino acids. Clones were sequenced by immunoSEQ multiplex PCR, and TCRdb holds only the in-frame ones, with some missing. The table includes 55,000 to 70,000 clones, about nine tenths detected once. What was sequenced was peripheral blood. V is TRBV6-5 and J is TRBJ1-1; no definite D call. The receptor was derived from a woman aged 80 or over with COVID-19, enrolled during active disease. CDR3 loop: CASSYSTGSPLTEAFF. CDR3 DNA: TGTGCCAGCAGTTACTCGACGGGGTCCCCGCTTACTGAAGCTTTCTTT.